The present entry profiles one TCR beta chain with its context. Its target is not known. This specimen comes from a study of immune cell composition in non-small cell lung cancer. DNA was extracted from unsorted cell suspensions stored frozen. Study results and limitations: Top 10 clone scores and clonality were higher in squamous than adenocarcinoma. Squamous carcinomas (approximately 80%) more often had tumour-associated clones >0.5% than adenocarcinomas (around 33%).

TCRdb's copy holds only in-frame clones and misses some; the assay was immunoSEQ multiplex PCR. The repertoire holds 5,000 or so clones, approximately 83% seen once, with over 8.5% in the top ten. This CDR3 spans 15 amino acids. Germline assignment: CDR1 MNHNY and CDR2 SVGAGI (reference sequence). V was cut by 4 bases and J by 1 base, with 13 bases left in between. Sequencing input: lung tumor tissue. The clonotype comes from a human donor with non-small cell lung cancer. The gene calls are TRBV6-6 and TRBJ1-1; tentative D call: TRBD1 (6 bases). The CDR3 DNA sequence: TGTGCCAGCAGTTGGTCAGGGGCTGCGAACACTGAAGCTTTCTTT. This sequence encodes CASSWSGAANTEAFF.